Below, 2 T cell receptor beta chains from the same sample are listed, as sequenced in a study of shared clonotypes between healthy human individuals (dated by TCRdb to the early 2020s). To prepare the library, the immunoSEQ multiplex PCR assay was applied. TCRdb provides this immuneACCESS table in a form limited to in-frame rearrangements. Some clones are lacking; in checked studies, under half of them reflect an unresolved V gene, and why the rest are absent is not known. The sample yields roughly 2.5 million clones; 85% to 95% were counted once. The ten largest make up around 0.15% of the sample. Sequences were obtained from naive CD4+ T cells sorted from blood. Read against the paper, the sample's cell subset or site label means: CD45RA+ positively selected. The receptors originated from a man younger than 35 in good health.

The chain combines TRBV4-1 with TRBJ2-6; a possible D gene is TRBD1 (6 bases). The CDR3 covers 17 residues. Deletions cut 4 bases from V and 2 bases from J, with 15 bases between. Germline V lookup: CDR1 MGHRA, CDR2 YSYEKL. The CDR3 DNA reads TGCGCCAGCAGCCTGCAGCAGGGGAATCCTGGGGCCAACGTCCTGACTTTC. Its translation is CASSLQQGNPGANVLTF.

The CDR3 loop reads CASSVGPQGTSGGTYEQYF. DNA for the CDR3: TGTGCCAGCAGCGTAGGCCCCCAGGGGACTAGCGGGGGTACCTACGAGCAGTACTTC. The chain combines TRBV9 with TRBJ2-7; 14 positions match TRBD2. CDR3 length: 19 residues. The trim removed 0 bases at V and 2 bases at J, leaving 10 bases unmatched. Germline lookup yields CDR1 SGDLS and CDR2 YYNGEE.